This TCR beta chain was documented in a study of T cell responses to AZD1222 COVID-19 vaccine. Pooled samples include second doses given at about 4 or 12 weeks. Clones were read by immunoSEQ multiplex PCR, and TCRdb kept only the in-frame ones, dropping some. This sample has 160,000 or so clones, with more than 90% found just once. CDR1 is LNHDA and CDR2 is SQIVND in the germline V gene (reference sequence). The V gene end was trimmed by 7 bases and the J gene end by 5 bases; junction bases not matched to a gene: 15. This CDR3 region has 17 residues. This clone was seen a single time. The sequence was collected from an adult who received the AZD1222 COVID-19 vaccine. This sequence joins TRBV19 and TRBJ1-4, with 8 bases identical to TRBD1. The sequencing here drew on peripheral blood, taken 28 days after the second AZD1222 dose. The CDR3 sequence is CASIHQGASGPNEKLFF. Written as DNA, the CDR3 is TGTGCCAGTATCCACCAGGGGGCGAGTGGTCCAAATGAAAAACTGTTTTTT.